This T cell receptor (beta chain) was profiled in a study of T cell changes during pregnancy in multiple sclerosis. The assay was immunoSEQ multiplex PCR, and TCRdb's table has in-frame clones only and misses some. The data hold 69,000 or so clones, with roughly 91% observed a single time. With 3 bases clipped from V and 5 bases from J, the junction kept 3 bases outside the gene matches. The CDR3 sequence is 14 residues long. Germline assignment: CDR1 LGHNA and CDR2 YSLEER. The J gene is TRBJ1-4, the V gene TRBV4-3; 7 bases fit TRBD1. This specimen was peripheral blood, taken in the third trimester of pregnancy. This clonotype was obtained from a female donor with multiple sclerosis, enrolled in a pregnancy study. The CDR3 DNA is TGCGCCAGCAGCCAGACAGGGACCAATGAAAAACTGTTTTTT. It yields the protein CASSQTGTNEKLFF.